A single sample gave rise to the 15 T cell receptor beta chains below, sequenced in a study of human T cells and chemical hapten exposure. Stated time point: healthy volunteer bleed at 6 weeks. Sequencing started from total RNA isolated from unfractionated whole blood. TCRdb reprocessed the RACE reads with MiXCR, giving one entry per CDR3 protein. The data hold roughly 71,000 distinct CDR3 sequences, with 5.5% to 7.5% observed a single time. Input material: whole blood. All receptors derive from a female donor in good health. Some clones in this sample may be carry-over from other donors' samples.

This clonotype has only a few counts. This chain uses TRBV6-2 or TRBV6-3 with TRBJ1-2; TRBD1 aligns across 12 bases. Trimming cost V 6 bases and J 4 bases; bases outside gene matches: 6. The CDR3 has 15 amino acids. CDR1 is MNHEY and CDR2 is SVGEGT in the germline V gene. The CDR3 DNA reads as TGTGCCAGCAGACCCACGGGACAGGGGGCCTATGGCTACACCTTC. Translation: CASRPTGQGAYGYTF.

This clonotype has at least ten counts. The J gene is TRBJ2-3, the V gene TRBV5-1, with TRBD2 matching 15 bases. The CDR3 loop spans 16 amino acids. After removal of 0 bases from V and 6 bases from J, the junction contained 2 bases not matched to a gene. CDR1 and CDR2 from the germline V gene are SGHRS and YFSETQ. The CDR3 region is CASSLDGLAGGDTQYF. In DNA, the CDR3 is TGCGCCAGCAGCTTGGACGGACTAGCGGGAGGGGATACGCAGTATTTT.

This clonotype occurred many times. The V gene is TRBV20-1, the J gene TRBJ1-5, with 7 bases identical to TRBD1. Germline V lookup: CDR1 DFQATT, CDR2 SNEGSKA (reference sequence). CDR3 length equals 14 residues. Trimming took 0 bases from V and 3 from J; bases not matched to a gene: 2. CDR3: CSAREQGFNQPQHF. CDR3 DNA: TGCAGTGCTAGAGAACAGGGGTTCAATCAGCCCCAGCATTTT.

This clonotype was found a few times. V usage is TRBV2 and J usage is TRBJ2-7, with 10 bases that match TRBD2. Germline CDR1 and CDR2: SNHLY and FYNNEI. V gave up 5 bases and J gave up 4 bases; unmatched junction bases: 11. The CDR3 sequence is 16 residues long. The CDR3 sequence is CASSWTSGGPLYEQYF. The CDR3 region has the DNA TGTGCCAGCAGTTGGACTAGCGGAGGCCCGTTATACGAGCAGTACTTC. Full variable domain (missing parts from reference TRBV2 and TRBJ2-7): EPEVTQTPSHQVTQMGQEVILRCVPISNHLYFYWYRQILGQKVEFLVSFYNNEISEKSEIFDDQFSVERPDGSNFTLKIRSTKLEDSAMYFCASSWTSGGPLYEQYFGPGTRLTVT.

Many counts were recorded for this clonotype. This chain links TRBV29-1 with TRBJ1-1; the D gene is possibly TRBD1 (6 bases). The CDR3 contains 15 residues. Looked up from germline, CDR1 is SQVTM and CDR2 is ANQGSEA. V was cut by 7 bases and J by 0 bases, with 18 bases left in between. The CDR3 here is CSAAIGTIMNTEAFF. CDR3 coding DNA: TGCAGCGCCGCGATCGGGACAATCATGAACACTGAAGCTTTCTTT.

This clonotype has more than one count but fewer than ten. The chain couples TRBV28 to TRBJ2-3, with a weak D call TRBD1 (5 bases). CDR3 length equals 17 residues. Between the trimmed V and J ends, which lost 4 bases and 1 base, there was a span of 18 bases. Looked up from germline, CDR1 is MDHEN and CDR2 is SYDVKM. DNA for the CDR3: TGTGCCAGCAGTTCAGGGTCTGTCGGTGTTGGCACAGATACGCAGTATTTT. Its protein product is CASSSGSVGVGTDTQYF.

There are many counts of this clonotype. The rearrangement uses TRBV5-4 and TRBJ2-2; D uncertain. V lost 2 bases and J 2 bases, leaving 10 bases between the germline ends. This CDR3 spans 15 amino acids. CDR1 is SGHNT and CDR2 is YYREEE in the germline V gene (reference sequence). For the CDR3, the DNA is TGTGCCAGCAGCTTTGGTGGGGAAAACACCGGGGAGCTGTTTTTT. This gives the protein CASSFGGENTGELFF.

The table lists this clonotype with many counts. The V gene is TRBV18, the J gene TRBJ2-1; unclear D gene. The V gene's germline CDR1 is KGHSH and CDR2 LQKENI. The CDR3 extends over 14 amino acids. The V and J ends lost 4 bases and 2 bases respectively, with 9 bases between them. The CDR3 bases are TGTGCCAGCTCACGTCCAGTCACCTACAATGAGCAGTTCTTC. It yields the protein CASSRPVTYNEQFF.

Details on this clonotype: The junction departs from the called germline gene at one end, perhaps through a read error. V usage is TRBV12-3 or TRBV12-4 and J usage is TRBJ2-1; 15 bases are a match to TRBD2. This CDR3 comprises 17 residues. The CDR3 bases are TGTTCCAGCAGCCATCAACCGGGACTAGCGGGAGGTTATGAGCAGTTCTTC. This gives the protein CSSSHQPGLAGGYEQFF.

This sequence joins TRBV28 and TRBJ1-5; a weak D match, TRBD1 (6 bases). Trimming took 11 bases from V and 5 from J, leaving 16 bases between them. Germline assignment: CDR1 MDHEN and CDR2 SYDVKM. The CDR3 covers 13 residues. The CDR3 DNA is TGTGCCGCGGGGGGCCAGGGTGATCAGCCCCAGCATTTT. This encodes CAAGGQGDQPQHF.

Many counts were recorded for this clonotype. The CDR3 DNA reads as TGTGCCAGCAGTTTAGGTGAAAAACTGTTTTTT. Translation: CASSLGEKLFF. This rearrangement joins TRBV12-3 or TRBV12-4 to TRBJ1-4, with no clear D. Trimming took off 1 base at V and 7 bases at J, with 1 base between the two ends. This CDR3 has 11 residues.

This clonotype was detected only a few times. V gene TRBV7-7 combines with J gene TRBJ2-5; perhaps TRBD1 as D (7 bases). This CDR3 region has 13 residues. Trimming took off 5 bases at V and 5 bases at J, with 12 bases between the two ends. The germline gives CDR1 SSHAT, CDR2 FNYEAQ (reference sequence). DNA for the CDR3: TGTGCCAGCAGCACGGAGGGGGCCGAGACCCAGTACTTC. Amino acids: CASSTEGAETQYF.

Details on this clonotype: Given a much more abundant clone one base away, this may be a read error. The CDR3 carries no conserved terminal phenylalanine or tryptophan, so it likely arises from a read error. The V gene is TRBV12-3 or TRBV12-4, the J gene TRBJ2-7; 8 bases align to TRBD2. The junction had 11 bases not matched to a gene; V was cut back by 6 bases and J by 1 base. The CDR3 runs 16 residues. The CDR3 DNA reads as TGTGCCAGCAGCACAACCTCTAGCGGGTTATCCTACGAGCAGTACCTC. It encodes CASSTTSSGLSYEQYL.

DNA for the CDR3: TGTGCCAGCAGCTTAGCTAGCGGGAGAAATGAGCAGTTCTTC. Translating gives CASSLASGRNEQFF. The chain recombines TRBV7-2 with TRBJ2-1; 9 nucleotides agree with TRBD2. The CDR3 runs 14 residues. The germline V gene has CDR1 SGHTA and CDR2 FQGNSA. Losses at the gene ends were 0 bases for V and 7 bases for J; bases not matched to a gene: 1.

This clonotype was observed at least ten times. The chain's CDR3 is CASSLQRERQETQYF. CDR3 in DNA: TGCGCCAGCAGCTTGCAGCGGGAGCGCCAAGAGACCCAGTACTTC. V and J are TRBV5-1 and TRBJ2-5; 8 bases align to TRBD2. After removal of 1 base from V and 1 base from J, the junction contained 3 bases not matched to a gene. This CDR3 has 15 residues. Per germline, CDR1 SGHRS and CDR2 YFSETQ.